This is a list of T cell receptor beta chains from one sample in a study of shared clonotypes between healthy human individuals. Clones were read by immunoSEQ multiplex PCR, and TCRdb kept only the in-frame ones, dropping some. The data contain 2 million to 2.5 million clones, over 90% of them singletons. The sample consisted of naive CD4+ T cells from PBMCs. These TCRs come from a man between 18 and 35 years old in good health. Some clones in this sample may be carry-over from other donors' samples. CDR3s include the opening cysteine and the closing phenylalanine or tryptophan. A D gene is named only where the DNA matches it firmly. Not every row has a clone size; where given, it reads once, few, many or a size class.

clone size: .; D gene: .; J gene: TRBJ1-5; V gene: TRBV7-9; CDR3 length: 12; CDR3 DNA: TGTGCCAGCAGCTTAGCGTTCCAGCCCCAGCTTTTT; CDR3 protein: CASSLAFQPQLF
clone size: .; D gene: .; J gene: TRBJ1-1; V gene: TRBV28; CDR3 length: 13; CDR3 DNA: TGTGCTAATAGGGGAAGCGGGCGGACTGAAGCTTTCTTT; CDR3 protein: CANRGSGRTEAFF
clone size: .; D gene: TRBD2; J gene: TRBJ2-3; V gene: TRBV5-1; CDR3 length: 16; CDR3 DNA: TGCGCCAGCAGCCCCCCCCTGCGGGAGGGCCCAGATACGCAGTATTTT; CDR3 protein: CASSPPLREGPDTQYF
clone size: .; D gene: TRBD2; J gene: TRBJ2-1; V gene: TRBV19; CDR3 length: 19; CDR3 DNA: TGTGCCAGTAGTATAGGACTAGCGGGAGGGTCCCTAATGTACAATGAGCAGTTCTTC; CDR3 protein: CASSIGLAGGSLMYNEQFF
clone size: .; D gene: .; J gene: TRBJ2-5; V gene: TRBV5-1; CDR3 length: 14; CDR3 DNA: TGCGCCAGCAACTGGGGGGGCAACCAAGAGACCCAGTACTTC; CDR3 protein: CASNWGGNQETQYF
clone size: .; D gene: .; J gene: TRBJ1-3; V gene: TRBV18; CDR3 length: 17; CDR3 DNA: TGTGCCAGCTCACCACGTTCGGGGATCGACTCTGGAAACACCATATATTTT; CDR3 protein: CASSPRSGIDSGNTIYF
clone size: few; D gene: .; J gene: TRBJ2-3; V gene: TRBV30; CDR3 length: 12; CDR3 DNA: TGTGCCTGGAGTGTATCAGGAGATACGCAGTATTTT; CDR3 protein: CAWSVSGDTQYF
clone size: once; D gene: .; J gene: TRBJ2-2; V gene: TRBV30; CDR3 length: 12; CDR3 DNA: TGTGCCTGGGGGGACCTCGGCGGGGAGCTGTTTTTT; CDR3 protein: CAWGDLGGELFF
clone size: .; D gene: .; J gene: TRBJ2-1; V gene: TRBV7-8; CDR3 length: 16; CDR3 DNA: TGTGCCAGCAGCACACAGGCTCCGAGCTCCTACAATGAGCAGTTCTTC; CDR3 protein: CASSTQAPSSYNEQFF
clone size: .; D gene: TRBD2; J gene: TRBJ2-7; V gene: TRBV30; CDR3 length: 14; CDR3 DNA: TGTGCCTGGAGTCTTGGACTAGCGGGAGGCTGGCAGTACTTC; CDR3 protein: CAWSLGLAGGWQYF
clone size: .; D gene: .; J gene: TRBJ1-4; V gene: TRBV19; CDR3 length: 15; CDR3 DNA: TGTGCCAGTAGTATGAGGGGGGGCACTAACGAAAAACTGTTTTTT; CDR3 protein: CASSMRGGTNEKLFF
clone size: once; D gene: .; J gene: TRBJ1-1; V gene: TRBV5-6; CDR3 length: 17; CDR3 DNA: TGTGCCAGCAGCCAACGACGGTCAGGGGTGATGCGGCTAGGAGCTTTCTTT; CDR3 protein: CASSQRRSGVMRLGAFF
clone size: .; D gene: TRBD1; J gene: TRBJ2-2; V gene: TRBV6-6; CDR3 length: 15; CDR3 DNA: TGTGCCAGCAGCCGGACAGGACATCGCGGCGGGGAGCTGTTTTTT; CDR3 protein: CASSRTGHRGGELFF
clone size: .; D gene: .; J gene: TRBJ1-3; V gene: TRBV29-1; CDR3 length: 15; CDR3 DNA: TGCAGCGTTGAAGTGGGGCCGAGCTCTGGAAACACCATATATTTT; CDR3 protein: CSVEVGPSSGNTIYF
clone size: .; D gene: .; J gene: TRBJ2-1; V gene: TRBV29-1; CDR3 length: 10; CDR3 DNA: TGCAGCGTTGGAGGGACTTCCTATCTCTTC; CDR3 protein: CSVGGTSYLF
clone size: .; D gene: .; J gene: TRBJ1-3; V gene: TRBV7-8; CDR3 length: 14; CDR3 DNA: TGTGCCAGCAGCCGAAATCAGGGGTTAGACACCATATATTTT; CDR3 protein: CASSRNQGLDTIYF
clone size: .; D gene: TRBD1; J gene: TRBJ2-1; V gene: TRBV7-9; CDR3 length: 13; CDR3 DNA: TGTGCCAGCAGGGGGTTGACAGGGAATGAGCAGTTCTTC; CDR3 protein: CASRGLTGNEQFF
clone size: .; D gene: TRBD2; J gene: TRBJ2-1; V gene: TRBV4-2; CDR3 length: 16; CDR3 DNA: TGTGCCAGCAGCCAAGGGACTAGCGGGACTTACAATGAGCAGTTCTTC; CDR3 protein: CASSQGTSGTYNEQFF
clone size: .; D gene: .; J gene: TRBJ2-2; V gene: TRBV27; CDR3 length: 16; CDR3 DNA: TGTGCCAGCAGTGTCTTCTTAAGGGCCAAAATGGGGGAGCTGTTTTTT; CDR3 protein: CASSVFLRAKMGELFF
clone size: .; D gene: TRBD1; J gene: TRBJ2-6; V gene: TRBV5-1; CDR3 length: 18; CDR3 DNA: TGCGCCAGCAGCTTGGTCGGGACAGTCGACTCTGGGGCCAACGTCCTGACTTTC; CDR3 protein: CASSLVGTVDSGANVLTF
clone size: .; D gene: .; J gene: TRBJ2-3; V gene: TRBV7-2; CDR3 length: 13; CDR3 DNA: TGTGCCAGCAAGGCGCCACACACAGATACGCAGTATTTT; CDR3 protein: CASKAPHTDTQYF
clone size: .; D gene: .; J gene: TRBJ1-5; V gene: TRBV10-3; CDR3 length: 16; CDR3 DNA: TGTGCCATCAGTGAGTCGAGAACAGTTGGCAATCAGCCCCAGCATTTT; CDR3 protein: CAISESRTVGNQPQHF
clone size: .; D gene: .; J gene: TRBJ1-1; V gene: TRBV5-1; CDR3 length: 12; CDR3 DNA: TGCGCCAGCAGCGGCCCGGGGACTGAAGCTTTCTTT; CDR3 protein: CASSGPGTEAFF
clone size: .; D gene: .; J gene: TRBJ1-4; V gene: TRBV2; CDR3 length: 12; CDR3 DNA: TGTGCCAGCAGGGAGGGTTTCGAAAAACTGTTTTTT; CDR3 protein: CASREGFEKLFF
clone size: .; D gene: .; J gene: TRBJ2-7; V gene: TRBV4-2; CDR3 length: 14; CDR3 DNA: TGTGCCAGCAGCCAACTTCTAGACAGCTACGAGCAGTACTTC; CDR3 protein: CASSQLLDSYEQYF
clone size: .; D gene: .; J gene: TRBJ1-5; V gene: TRBV4-2; CDR3 length: 16; CDR3 DNA: TGTGCCAGCAGCCAAGATCGAGGGGAGAGCAATCAGCCCCAGCATTTT; CDR3 protein: CASSQDRGESNQPQHF
clone size: .; D gene: TRBD2; J gene: TRBJ2-3; V gene: TRBV7-3; CDR3 length: 19; CDR3 DNA: TGTGCCAGCAGCTTATCCCGTGGGGCTAGCGGGACCGGCACAGATACGCAGTATTTT; CDR3 protein: CASSLSRGASGTGTDTQYF
clone size: .; D gene: .; J gene: TRBJ1-5; V gene: TRBV5-1; CDR3 length: 13; CDR3 DNA: TGCGCCAGCAGCTTATCTTACGGGGCAGCCCAGCATTTT; CDR3 protein: CASSLSYGAAQHF
clone size: .; D gene: .; J gene: TRBJ2-5; V gene: TRBV7-6; CDR3 length: 12; CDR3 DNA: TGTGCCAGCAGCTTATCTCGAGAGACCCAGTACTTC; CDR3 protein: CASSLSRETQYF
clone size: .; D gene: .; J gene: TRBJ2-7; V gene: TRBV28; CDR3 length: 16; CDR3 DNA: TGTGCCAGCACCTCCCTAGGGGTGGGGGGCCCCTACGAGCAGTACTTC; CDR3 protein: CASTSLGVGGPYEQYF
clone size: .; D gene: .; J gene: TRBJ2-3; V gene: TRBV5-1; CDR3 length: 15; CDR3 DNA: TGCGCCAGCCGCGGAGGGGGGGCCAACACAGATACGCAGTATTTT; CDR3 protein: CASRGGGANTDTQYF
clone size: .; D gene: .; J gene: TRBJ1-3; V gene: TRBV30; CDR3 length: 16; CDR3 DNA: TGTGCCTGGAGTCCATCGCGTACGAACTCTGGAAACACCATATATTTT; CDR3 protein: CAWSPSRTNSGNTIYF
clone size: .; D gene: .; J gene: TRBJ2-6; V gene: TRBV6-5; CDR3 length: 15; CDR3 DNA: TGTGCCAGCAGCCCGACAGGTTTAGGGGCCAACGTCCTGACTTTC; CDR3 protein: CASSPTGLGANVLTF
clone size: .; D gene: .; J gene: TRBJ2-3; V gene: TRBV5-4; CDR3 length: 17; CDR3 DNA: TGTGCCAGCAGCGGGGGACTGCCCATCGCCCGCACAGATACGCAGTATTTT; CDR3 protein: CASSGGLPIARTDTQYF
clone size: .; D gene: .; J gene: TRBJ1-4; V gene: TRBV7-2; CDR3 length: 16; CDR3 DNA: TGTGCCAGCAGCTTAGTTTTCCGGGGAACTCCGGCGAAACTGTTTTTT; CDR3 protein: CASSLVFRGTPAKLFF
clone size: .; D gene: .; J gene: TRBJ1-1; V gene: TRBV7-8; CDR3 length: 13; CDR3 DNA: TGTGCCAGCAGCTCCCCCTCGAGCAGGGTGCCTTTCTTT; CDR3 protein: CASSSPSSRVPFF
clone size: .; D gene: .; J gene: TRBJ1-1; V gene: TRBV28; CDR3 length: 11; CDR3 DNA: TGTGCCAGCGGCCTGAACACTGAAGCTTTCTTT; CDR3 protein: CASGLNTEAFF
clone size: .; D gene: .; J gene: TRBJ1-4; V gene: TRBV10-3; CDR3 length: 15; CDR3 DNA: TGTGCCATCGGCTCAACCGGGACATCGAATGAAAAACTGTTTTTT; CDR3 protein: CAIGSTGTSNEKLFF
clone size: .; D gene: .; J gene: TRBJ2-2; V gene: TRBV11-2; CDR3 length: 16; CDR3 DNA: TGTGCCAGCAGTCCGGTCTCGGGACAGAACACCGGGGAGCTGTTTTTT; CDR3 protein: CASSPVSGQNTGELFF
clone size: .; D gene: TRBD1; J gene: TRBJ2-7; V gene: TRBV7-9; CDR3 length: 14; CDR3 DNA: TGTGCCAGCAGCTTACGAGACAGGGGAATGGAGCAGTACTTC; CDR3 protein: CASSLRDRGMEQYF
clone size: .; D gene: .; J gene: TRBJ2-7; V gene: TRBV18; CDR3 length: 15; CDR3 DNA: TGTGCCAGCTCTCAAGGGACCCTAGGCTCCTACGAGCAGTACTTC; CDR3 protein: CASSQGTLGSYEQYF
clone size: once; D gene: TRBD1; J gene: TRBJ1-1; V gene: TRBV19; CDR3 length: 13; CDR3 DNA: TGTGCCAGTAGTATCAACAGGGGCCTAAAAGCTTTCTTT; CDR3 protein: CASSINRGLKAFF
clone size: .; D gene: TRBD2; J gene: TRBJ2-7; V gene: TRBV6-5; CDR3 length: 14; CDR3 DNA: TGTGCCAGCAAACTAGCGGGGGGCTCCTACGAGCAGTACTTC; CDR3 protein: CASKLAGGSYEQYF
clone size: .; D gene: .; J gene: TRBJ1-2; V gene: TRBV29-1; CDR3 length: 13; CDR3 DNA: TGCAGCGTTGAAGATGGGCGTGGGGATGGCTACACCTTC; CDR3 protein: CSVEDGRGDGYTF
clone size: .; D gene: .; J gene: TRBJ1-1; V gene: TRBV6-5; CDR3 length: 12; CDR3 DNA: TGTGCCAGCAGTTTCAGGAACACTGAAGCTTTCTTT; CDR3 protein: CASSFRNTEAFF
clone size: .; D gene: .; J gene: TRBJ2-7; V gene: TRBV6-1; CDR3 length: 14; CDR3 DNA: TGTGCCAGCAGTATAGGGGGTAGCTCCTACGAGCAGTACTTC; CDR3 protein: CASSIGGSSYEQYF
clone size: .; D gene: TRBD1; J gene: TRBJ1-5; V gene: TRBV18; CDR3 length: 14; CDR3 DNA: TGTGCCAGCTCACCAATAGACAGGGATCAGCCCCAGCATTTT; CDR3 protein: CASSPIDRDQPQHF
clone size: .; D gene: .; J gene: TRBJ1-1; V gene: TRBV5-1; CDR3 length: 16; CDR3 DNA: TGCGCCAGCAGCTTGGGTCTGGGGCTAGGGAACACTGAAGCTTTCTTT; CDR3 protein: CASSLGLGLGNTEAFF
clone size: .; D gene: TRBD2; J gene: TRBJ2-3; V gene: TRBV4-1; CDR3 length: 17; CDR3 DNA: TGCGCCAGCAGCCAAGCCGGGACTAGCGGGTACACAGATACGCAGTATTTT; CDR3 protein: CASSQAGTSGYTDTQYF